The rows below give T cell receptor beta chains drawn from one sample of a study of cytotoxic CD8 clonotypes in ibrutinib-treated CLL. The protocol was immunoSEQ multiplex PCR, while the TCRdb copy is restricted to in-frame clones and leaves out a portion. The sample contains tens of thousands of clones, about two thirds of which appear only once. Sequencing was performed on PBMCs, taken at disease progression, from a patient treated with ibrutinib. The receptors here all came from a human donor with chronic lymphocytic leukemia. CDR3s include the opening cysteine and the closing phenylalanine or tryptophan.

TRBJ1-5	TRBV5-4	CASSSSGLNQPQHF
TRBJ1-3	TRBV5-1	CASSQTESGNTIYF
TRBJ1-5	TRBV6-1	CASIGVADSNQPQHF
TRBJ1-5	TRBV2	CASAKGPQKDQPQHF
TRBJ1-2	TRBV6-5	CASSYVPGSHYGYTF
TRBJ1-1	TRBV19	CASSIDLGTVNTEAFF
TRBJ2-1	TRBV5-6	CASSFDNNNEQFF
TRBJ2-7	TRBV5-1	CASSLRDTLSYEQYF
TRBJ1-6	TRBV7-8	CASSLVGTYNSPLHF
TRBJ1-1	TRBV9	CASSELQGINTEAFF
TRBJ2-1	TRBV7-8	CASLRDPRGNEQFF
TRBJ1-2	TRBV5-1	CASSPDRTYGYTF
TRBJ2-7	TRBV11-2	CASSPGISSYEQYF
TRBJ2-3	TRBV11-2	CASSPRGGRTDTQYF
TRBJ2-3	TRBV19	CASRGAATDTQYF
TRBJ1-6	TRBV6-6	CASSAYSGQNNSPLHF
TRBJ2-7	TRBV29-1	CSVGDRGFNEQYF
TRBJ2-6	TRBV6-5	CASRDSGANVLTF
TRBJ2-5	TRBV5-6	CASSLGTSGGETQYF
TRBJ1-4	TRBV5-8	CASRAGQADNEKLFF
TRBJ1-1	TRBV29-1	CSVEKGVGNTEAFF
TRBJ2-2	TRBV27	CASSKGAGSTGELFF
TRBJ2-7	TRBV29-1	CSGRTGIYEQYF
TRBJ2-4	TRBV29-1	CSAQRAGGNLAKNIQYF
TRBJ1-2	TRBV4-1	CASSQGDLANYGYTF
TRBJ1-2	TRBV7-8	CASSLDRGKGGYTF